This T cell receptor (beta chain) stems from a study of cytomegalovirus exposure and HLA in healthy donors. The CDR3 has 19 residues. Losses at the gene ends were 5 bases for V and 0 bases for J; bases not matched to a gene: 14. Germline CDR1 is SGHAT and CDR2 is FQNNGV. Generated by immunoSEQ multiplex PCR, the TCRdb table keeps only in-frame clones and is missing some. The table lists roughly 120,000 clones, 75% to 90% of them singletons, with approximately 4.5% in the top ten. Sequenced: PBMCs. The TCR originated in a man aged 18 to 29 in good health and CMV-seropositive. The chain combines TRBV11-2 with TRBJ2-3, with TRBD2 identical over 10 bases. The chain's CDR3 is CASSASSGGTYSSTDTQYF. For the CDR3, the DNA is TGTGCCAGCAGCGCTTCTAGCGGGGGAACCTATTCTAGCACAGATACGCAGTATTTT. The whole variable domain, remainder taken from reference TRBV11-2 and TRBJ2-3, is EAGVAQSPRYKIIEKRQSVAFWCNPISGHATLYWYQQILGQGPKLLIQFQNNGVVDDSQLPKDRFSAERLKGVDSTLKIQPAKLEDSAVYLCASSASSGGTYSSTDTQYFGPGTRLTVL.